Below, 4 T cell receptor beta chains from the same sample are listed, as sequenced in a study of T cell changes during pregnancy in multiple sclerosis. Here immunoSEQ multiplex PCR was the method, and the copy in TCRdb shows in-frame clones only, minus some. The profile shows some 87,000 clones, over 85% of them singletons. This specimen was CD4+ T cells from peripheral blood mononuclear cells, taken before pregnancy. The receptors here all came from a female donor with multiple sclerosis, enrolled in a pregnancy study.

V is TRBV10-3 and J is TRBJ1-5; D may be TRBD1 (5 bases). CDR3 length: 15 amino acids. The germline V gene has CDR1 ENHRY and CDR2 SYGVKD. The CDR3 sequence is CATAVGGGSGQPQHF. For the CDR3, the DNA is TGTGCGACAGCGGTCGGGGGAGGGTCGGGTCAGCCCCAGCATTTT.

The rearrangement joins TRBV28 to TRBJ2-7; D possibly corresponds to TRBD1 (5 bases). Trimming shortened V by 2 bases and J by 3 bases, and 8 bases separated the two germline ends. CDR3 length: 13 amino acids. From germline, CDR1 is MDHEN and CDR2 SYDVKM. DNA for the CDR3: TGTGCCAGCAGTTTAGGACAAATCTACGAGCAGTACTTC. Encoded protein: CASSLGQIYEQYF.

CDR3 DNA sequence: TGTGCCAGCAGCTTGAAGCAGGGGGCGAGGAACGAGCAGTACTTC. Its translation is CASSLKQGARNEQYF. The rearrangement joins TRBV5-4 to TRBJ2-7; TRBD1 matches at 8 bases. CDR3 length: 15 amino acids. CDR1 SGHNT and CDR2 YYREEE come from the germline V gene (reference sequence). V dropped 1 base and J dropped 5; count of bases not matched to a gene: 8.

V usage is TRBV5-1 and J usage is TRBJ2-2, with D perhaps TRBD1 (6 bases). Between the trimmed V and J ends, which lost 7 bases and 0 bases, there was a span of 7 bases. The germline V gene encodes CDR1 SGHRS and CDR2 YFSETQ. The CDR3 runs to 13 residues. The CDR3 region has the DNA TGCGCCAGCGGGACAACGAACACCGGGGAGCTGTTTTTT. Translating it yields CASGTTNTGELFF. The variable domain in full, with the rest retrieved from reference TRBV5-1 and TRBJ2-2, is KAGVTQTPRYLIKTRGQQVTLSCSPISGHRSVSWYQQTPGQGLQFLFEYFSETQRNKGNFPGRFSGRQFSNSRSEMNVSTLELGDSALYLCASGTTNTGELFFGEGSRLTVL.